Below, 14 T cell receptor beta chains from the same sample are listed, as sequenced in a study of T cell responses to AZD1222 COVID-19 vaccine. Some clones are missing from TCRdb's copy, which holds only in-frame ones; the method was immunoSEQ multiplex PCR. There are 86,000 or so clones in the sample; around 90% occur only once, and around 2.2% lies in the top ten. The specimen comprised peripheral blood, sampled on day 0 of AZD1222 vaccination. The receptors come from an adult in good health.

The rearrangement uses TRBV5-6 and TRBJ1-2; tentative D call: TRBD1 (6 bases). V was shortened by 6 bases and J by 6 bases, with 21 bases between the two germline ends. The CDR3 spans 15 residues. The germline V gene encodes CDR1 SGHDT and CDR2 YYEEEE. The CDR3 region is CASTMTWQGLDGYTF. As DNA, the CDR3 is TGTGCCAGCACCATGACTTGGCAGGGGTTGGATGGCTACACCTTC. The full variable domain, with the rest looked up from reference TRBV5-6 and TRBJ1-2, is DAGVTQSPTHLIKTRGQQVTLRCSPKSGHDTVSWYQQALGQGPQFIFQYYEEEERQRGNFPDRFSGHQFPNYSSELNVNALLLGDSALYLCASTMTWQGLDGYTFGSGTRLTVV.

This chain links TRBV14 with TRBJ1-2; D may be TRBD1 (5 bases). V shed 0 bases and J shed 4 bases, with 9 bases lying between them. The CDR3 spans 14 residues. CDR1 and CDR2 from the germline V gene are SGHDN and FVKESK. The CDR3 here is CASSQESRVYGYTF. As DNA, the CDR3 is TGTGCCAGCAGCCAAGAAAGCAGGGTCTATGGCTACACCTTC.

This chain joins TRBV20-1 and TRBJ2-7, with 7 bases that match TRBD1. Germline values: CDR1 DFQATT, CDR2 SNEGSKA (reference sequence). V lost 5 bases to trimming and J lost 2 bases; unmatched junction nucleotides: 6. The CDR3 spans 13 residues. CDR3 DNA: TGCAGTGCTCGTGGGGACAGTCCCTACGAGCAGTACTTC. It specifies CSARGDSPYEQYF.

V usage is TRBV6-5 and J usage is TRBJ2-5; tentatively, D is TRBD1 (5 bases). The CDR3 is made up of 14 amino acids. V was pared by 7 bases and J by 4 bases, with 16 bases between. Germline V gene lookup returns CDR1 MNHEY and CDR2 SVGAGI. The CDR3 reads CASNPPGHRETQYF. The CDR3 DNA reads TGTGCCAGCAACCCACCAGGGCATAGAGAGACCCAGTACTTC.

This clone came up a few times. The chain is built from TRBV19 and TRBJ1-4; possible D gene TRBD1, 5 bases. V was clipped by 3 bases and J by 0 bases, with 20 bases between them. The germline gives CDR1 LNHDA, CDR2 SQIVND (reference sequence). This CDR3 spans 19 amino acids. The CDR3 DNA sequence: TGTGCCAGTAGTATGTTCTTGTTTGACAGTCATACAACTAATGAAAAACTGTTTTTT. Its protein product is CASSMFLFDSHTTNEKLFF.

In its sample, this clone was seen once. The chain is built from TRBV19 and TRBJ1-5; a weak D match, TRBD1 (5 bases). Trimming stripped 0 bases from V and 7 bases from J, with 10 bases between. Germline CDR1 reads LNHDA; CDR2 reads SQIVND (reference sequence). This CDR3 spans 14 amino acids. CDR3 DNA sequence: TGTGCCAGTAGTATAGAAGGGGTTGGGCAGCCCCAGCATTTT. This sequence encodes CASSIEGVGQPQHF.

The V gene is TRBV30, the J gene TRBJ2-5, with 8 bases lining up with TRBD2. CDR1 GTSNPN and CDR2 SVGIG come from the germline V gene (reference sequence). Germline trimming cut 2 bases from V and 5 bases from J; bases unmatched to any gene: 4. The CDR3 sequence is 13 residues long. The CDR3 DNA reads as TGTGCCTGGAGTCCCGGGACTAGGGAGACCCAGTACTTC. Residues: CAWSPGTRETQYF.

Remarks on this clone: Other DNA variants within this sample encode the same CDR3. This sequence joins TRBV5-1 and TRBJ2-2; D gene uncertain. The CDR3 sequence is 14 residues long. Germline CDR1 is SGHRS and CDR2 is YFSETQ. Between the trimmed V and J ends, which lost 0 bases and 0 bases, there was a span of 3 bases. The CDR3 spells CASSLAANTGELFF. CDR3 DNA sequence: TGCGCCAGCAGCTTGGCCGCGAACACCGGGGAGCTGTTTTTT.

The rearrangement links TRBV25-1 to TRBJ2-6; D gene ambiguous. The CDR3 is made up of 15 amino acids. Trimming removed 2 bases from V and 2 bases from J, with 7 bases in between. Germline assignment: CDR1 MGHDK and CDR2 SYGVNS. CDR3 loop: CASSEVGPGANVLTF. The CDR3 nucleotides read TGTGCCAGCAGTGAAGTCGGGCCTGGGGCCAACGTCCTGACTTTC.

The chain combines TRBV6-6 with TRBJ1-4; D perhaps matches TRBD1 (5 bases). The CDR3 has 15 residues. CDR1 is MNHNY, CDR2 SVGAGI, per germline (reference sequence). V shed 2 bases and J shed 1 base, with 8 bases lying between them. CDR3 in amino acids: CASSYPGGTNEKLFF. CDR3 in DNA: TGTGCCAGCAGTTACCCCGGGGGAACTAATGAAAAACTGTTTTTT.

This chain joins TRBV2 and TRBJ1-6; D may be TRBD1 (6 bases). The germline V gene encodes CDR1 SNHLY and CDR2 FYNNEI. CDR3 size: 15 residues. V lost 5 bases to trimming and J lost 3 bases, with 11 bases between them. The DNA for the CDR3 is TGTGCCAGCAGTTTACAGGGAAACTATAATTCACCCCTCCACTTT. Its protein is CASSLQGNYNSPLHF. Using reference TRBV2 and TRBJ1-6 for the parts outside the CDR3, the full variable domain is EPEVTQTPSHQVTQMGQEVILRCVPISNHLYFYWYRQILGQKVEFLVSFYNNEISEKSEIFDDQFSVERPDGSNFTLKIRSTKLEDSAMYFCASSLQGNYNSPLHFGNGTRLTVT.

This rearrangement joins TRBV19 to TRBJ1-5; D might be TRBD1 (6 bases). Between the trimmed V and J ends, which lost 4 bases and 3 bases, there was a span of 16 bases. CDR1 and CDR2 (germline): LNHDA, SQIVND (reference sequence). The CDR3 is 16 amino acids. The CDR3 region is CASSKGQSGTNQPQHF. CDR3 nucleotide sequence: TGTGCCAGTAGTAAGGGACAAAGCGGAACCAATCAGCCCCAGCATTTT.

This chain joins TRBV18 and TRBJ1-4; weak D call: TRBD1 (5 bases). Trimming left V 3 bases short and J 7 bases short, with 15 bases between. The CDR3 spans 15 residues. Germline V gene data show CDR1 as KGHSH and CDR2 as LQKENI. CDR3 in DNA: TGTGCCAGCTCACCCGCCCAGTCAGGGTCTGAAAAACTGTTTTTT. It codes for CASSPAQSGSEKLFF. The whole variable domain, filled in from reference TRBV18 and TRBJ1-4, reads NAGVMQNPRHLVRRRGQEARLRCSPMKGHSHVYWYRQLPEEGLKFMVYLQKENIIDESGMPKERFSAEFPKEGPSILRIQQVVRGDSAAYFCASSPAQSGSEKLFFGSGTQLSVL.

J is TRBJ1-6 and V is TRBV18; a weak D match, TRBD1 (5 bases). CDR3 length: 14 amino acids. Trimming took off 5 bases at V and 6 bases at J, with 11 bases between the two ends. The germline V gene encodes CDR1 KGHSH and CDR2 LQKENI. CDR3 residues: CASSSREVNSPLHF. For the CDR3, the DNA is TGTGCCAGCTCATCCAGGGAAGTTAATTCACCCCTCCACTTT.